A single TCR beta chain is shown here with its context. The data stem from a study of blood T cell repertoires in COVID-19. In the study overall: Sites across the United States, Italy and Spain contributed samples from acute and convalescent COVID-19.

Participants were aged about 18 to 95 years, lived in 24 US areas, and enrolled virtually. TCRdb's table, derived via immunoSEQ multiplex PCR, lists solely in-frame clones and lacks some. Counted here are some 130,000 clones, around four fifths occurring once; the ten biggest clones make up 2.4%. Trimming shortened V by 5 bases and J by 0 bases, and 10 bases separated the two germline ends. This CDR3 contains 14 residues. CDR1 and CDR2 from the germline V gene are SNHLY and FYNNEI. The TCR comes from a man aged 35 to 55 with acute COVID-19. Sequencing was performed on PBMCs or T cells enriched from blood (not recorded which). The chain employs TRBV2 and TRBJ1-1; possibly TRBD1 for D (5 bases). DNA of the CDR3: TGTGCCAGCAGTCGACAGCTCATGAACACTGAAGCTTTCTTT. Protein: CASSRQLMNTEAFF.